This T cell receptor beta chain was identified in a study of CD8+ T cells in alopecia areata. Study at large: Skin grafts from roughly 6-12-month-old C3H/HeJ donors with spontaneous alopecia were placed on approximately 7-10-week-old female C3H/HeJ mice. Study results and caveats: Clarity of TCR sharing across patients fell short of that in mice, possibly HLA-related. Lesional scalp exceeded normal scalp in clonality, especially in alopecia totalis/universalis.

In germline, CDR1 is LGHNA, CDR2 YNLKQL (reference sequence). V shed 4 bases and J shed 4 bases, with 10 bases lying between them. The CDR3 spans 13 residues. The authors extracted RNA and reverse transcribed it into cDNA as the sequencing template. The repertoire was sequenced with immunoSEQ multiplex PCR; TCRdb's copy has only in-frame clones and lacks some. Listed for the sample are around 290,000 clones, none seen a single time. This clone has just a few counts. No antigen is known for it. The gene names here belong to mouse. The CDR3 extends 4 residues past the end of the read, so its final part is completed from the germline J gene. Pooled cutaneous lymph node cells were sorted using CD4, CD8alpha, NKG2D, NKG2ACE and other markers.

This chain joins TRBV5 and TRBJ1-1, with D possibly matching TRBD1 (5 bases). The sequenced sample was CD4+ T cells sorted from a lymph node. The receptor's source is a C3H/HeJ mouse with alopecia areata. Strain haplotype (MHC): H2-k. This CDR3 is CASSPPGFTEVFF. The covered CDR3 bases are TGTGCCAGCAGCCCCCCAGGGTTCACA.